This TCR beta chain was recovered during a study of OX40 agonist ivuxolimab in advanced cancers. Overall study results and limits: Antigen specificity remained undetermined for the expanded peripheral T cells.

The CDR3 is made up of 11 amino acids. Germline CDR1 reads GTSNPN; CDR2 reads SVGIG (reference sequence). Turning to this clone: No antigen is known for it. Relative to the germline gene, one junction end is altered; a read error may explain this.

The method was immunoSEQ multiplex PCR; TCRdb's version includes in-frame clones alone and lacks a portion of them. The sample contains 100,000 or so clones, 91% of which appear only once. Source: CD4+ or CD8+ T cells sorted from blood, taken in a trial of the OX40 agonist ivuxolimab. The chain has TRBV30 and TRBJ1-2; weak D call: TRBD1 (6 bases). The clonotype originates from an adult with an advanced solid tumor such as melanoma, head and neck, liver or kidney cancer. CDR3 sequence: CAWSPRRTAYF. The CDR3 region has the DNA TGTGCCTGGAGCCCCCGTCGGACAGCCTATTTC.